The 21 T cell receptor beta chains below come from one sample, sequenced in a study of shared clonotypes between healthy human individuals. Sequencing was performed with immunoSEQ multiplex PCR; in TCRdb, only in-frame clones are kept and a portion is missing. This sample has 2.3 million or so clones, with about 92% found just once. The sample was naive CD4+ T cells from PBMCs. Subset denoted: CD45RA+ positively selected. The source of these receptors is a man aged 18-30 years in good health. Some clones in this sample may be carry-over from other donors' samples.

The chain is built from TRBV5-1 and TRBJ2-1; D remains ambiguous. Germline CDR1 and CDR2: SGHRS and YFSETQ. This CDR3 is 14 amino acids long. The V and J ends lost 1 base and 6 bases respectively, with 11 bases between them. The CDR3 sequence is CASSLTDRSNEQFF. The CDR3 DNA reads TGCGCCAGCAGCTTGACCGATAGAAGCAATGAGCAGTTCTTC.

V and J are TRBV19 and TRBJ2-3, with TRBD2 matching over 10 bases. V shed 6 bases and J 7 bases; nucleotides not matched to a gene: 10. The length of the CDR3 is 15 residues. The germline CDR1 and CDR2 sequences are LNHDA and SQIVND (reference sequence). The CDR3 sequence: CASRPTSGVSHTQYF. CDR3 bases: TGTGCCAGTAGACCAACTAGCGGGGTTTCCCATACGCAGTATTTT.

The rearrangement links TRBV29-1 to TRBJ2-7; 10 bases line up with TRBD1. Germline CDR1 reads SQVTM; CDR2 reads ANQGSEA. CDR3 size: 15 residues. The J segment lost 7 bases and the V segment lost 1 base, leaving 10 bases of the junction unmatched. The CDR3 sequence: CSVEATGTGVREQYF. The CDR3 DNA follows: TGCAGCGTTGAAGCCACCGGGACAGGGGTTAGGGAGCAGTACTTC.

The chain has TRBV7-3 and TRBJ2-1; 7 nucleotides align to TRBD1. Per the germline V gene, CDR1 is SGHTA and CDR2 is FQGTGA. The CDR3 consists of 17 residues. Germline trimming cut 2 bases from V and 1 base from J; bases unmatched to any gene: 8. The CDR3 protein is CASSLEGNRGSYNEQFF. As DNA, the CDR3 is TGTGCCAGCAGCTTAGAGGGAAACAGGGGTTCCTACAATGAGCAGTTCTTC.

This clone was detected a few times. The CDR3, as DNA: TGTGCCTGGAGTGACCAACACACTGAAGCTTTCTTT. Its translation: CAWSDQHTEAFF. The rearrangement links TRBV30 to TRBJ1-1, with unresolved D. Germline lookup yields CDR1 GTSNPN and CDR2 SVGIG (reference sequence). The CDR3 covers 12 residues. Trimming shortened V by 1 base and J by 3 bases, and 6 bases separated the two germline ends.

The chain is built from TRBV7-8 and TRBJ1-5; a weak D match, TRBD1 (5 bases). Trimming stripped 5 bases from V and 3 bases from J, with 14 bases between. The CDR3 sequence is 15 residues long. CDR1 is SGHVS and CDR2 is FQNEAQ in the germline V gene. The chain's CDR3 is CASSKTRDLNQPQHF. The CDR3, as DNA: TGTGCCAGCAGCAAAACCCGGGACCTCAATCAGCCCCAGCATTTT.

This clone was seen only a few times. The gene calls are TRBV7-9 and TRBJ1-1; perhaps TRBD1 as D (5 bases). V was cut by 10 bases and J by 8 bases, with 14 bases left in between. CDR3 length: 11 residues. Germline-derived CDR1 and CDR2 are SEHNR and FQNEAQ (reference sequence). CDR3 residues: CATEDIFEAFF. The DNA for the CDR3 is TGTGCCACCGAGGACATCTTCGAAGCTTTCTTT.

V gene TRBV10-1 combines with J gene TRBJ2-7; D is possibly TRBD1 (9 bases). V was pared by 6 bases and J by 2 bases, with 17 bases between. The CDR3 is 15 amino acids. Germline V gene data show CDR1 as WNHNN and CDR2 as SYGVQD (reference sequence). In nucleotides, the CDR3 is TGCGCCAGCAGACGGGGGGGACAGGGTCCCTACGAGCAGTACTTC. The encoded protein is CASRRGGQGPYEQYF.

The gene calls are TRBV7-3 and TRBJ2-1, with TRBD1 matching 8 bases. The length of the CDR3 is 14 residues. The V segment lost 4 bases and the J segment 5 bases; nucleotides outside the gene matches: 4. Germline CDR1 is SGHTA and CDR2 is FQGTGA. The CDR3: CASSSDRANNEQFF. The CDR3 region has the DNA TGTGCCAGCAGCTCGGACAGGGCAAACAATGAGCAGTTCTTC. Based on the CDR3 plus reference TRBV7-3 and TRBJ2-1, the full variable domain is GAGVSQTPSNKVTEKGKYVELRCDPISGHTALYWYRQSLGQGPEFLIYFQGTGAADDSGLPNDRFFAVRPEGSVSTLKIQRTERGDSAVYLCASSSDRANNEQFFGPGTRLTVL.

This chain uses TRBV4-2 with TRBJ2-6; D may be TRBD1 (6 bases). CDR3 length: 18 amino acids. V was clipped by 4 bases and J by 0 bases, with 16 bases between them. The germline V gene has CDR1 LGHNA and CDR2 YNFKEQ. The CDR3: CASSPDPGHSSGANVLTF. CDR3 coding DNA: TGTGCCAGCAGCCCAGACCCGGGACATTCCTCTGGGGCCAACGTCCTGACTTTC.

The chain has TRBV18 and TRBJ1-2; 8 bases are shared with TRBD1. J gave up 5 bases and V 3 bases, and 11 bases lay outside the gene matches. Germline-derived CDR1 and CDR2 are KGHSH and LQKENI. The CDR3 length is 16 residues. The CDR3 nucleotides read TGTGCCAGCTCACCCTCCGGGACAGGAATCTTTTATGGCTACACCTTC. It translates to CASSPSGTGIFYGYTF.

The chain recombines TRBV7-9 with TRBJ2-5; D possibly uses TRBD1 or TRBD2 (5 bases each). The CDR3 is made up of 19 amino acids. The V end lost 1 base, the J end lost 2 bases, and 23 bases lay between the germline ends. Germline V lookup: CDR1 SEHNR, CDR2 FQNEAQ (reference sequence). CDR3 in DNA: TGTGCCAGCAGCTTAGGTCTCGTTGGTGGGGGAAGGGGACAAGAGACCCAGTACTTC. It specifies CASSLGLVGGGRGQETQYF.

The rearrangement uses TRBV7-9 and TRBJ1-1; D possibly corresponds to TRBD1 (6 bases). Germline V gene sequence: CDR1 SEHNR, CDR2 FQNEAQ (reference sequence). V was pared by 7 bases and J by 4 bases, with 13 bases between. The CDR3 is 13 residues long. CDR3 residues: CASTRGQGTEAFF. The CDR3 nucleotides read TGTGCCAGCACCCGGGGGCAGGGCACTGAAGCTTTCTTT.

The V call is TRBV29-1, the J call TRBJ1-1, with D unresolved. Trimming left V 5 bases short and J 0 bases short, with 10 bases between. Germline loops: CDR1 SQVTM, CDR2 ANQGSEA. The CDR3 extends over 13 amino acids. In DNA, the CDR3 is TGCAGCGTTATGCGGAGGATGAACACTGAAGCTTTCTTT. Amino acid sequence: CSVMRRMNTEAFF.

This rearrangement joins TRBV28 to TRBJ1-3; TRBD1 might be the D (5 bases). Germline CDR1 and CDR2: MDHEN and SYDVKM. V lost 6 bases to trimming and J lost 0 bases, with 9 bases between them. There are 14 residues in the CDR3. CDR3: CASSGTFSGNTIYF. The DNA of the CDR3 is TGTGCCAGCAGCGGGACCTTCTCTGGAAACACCATATATTTT.

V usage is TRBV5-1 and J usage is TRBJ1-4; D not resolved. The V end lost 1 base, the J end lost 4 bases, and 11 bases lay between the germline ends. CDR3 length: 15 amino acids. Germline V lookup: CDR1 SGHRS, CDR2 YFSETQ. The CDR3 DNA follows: TGCGCCAGCAGCTTGAGCCCGGGGAGTAATGAAAAACTGTTTTTT. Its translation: CASSLSPGSNEKLFF.

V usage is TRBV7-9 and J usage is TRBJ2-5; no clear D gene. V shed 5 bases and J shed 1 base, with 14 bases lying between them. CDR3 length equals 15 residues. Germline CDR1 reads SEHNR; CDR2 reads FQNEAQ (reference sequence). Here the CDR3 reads CASSPWRGGQETQYF. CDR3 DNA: TGTGCCAGCAGCCCTTGGCGTGGTGGCCAAGAGACCCAGTACTTC. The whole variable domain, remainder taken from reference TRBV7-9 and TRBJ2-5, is DTGVSQNPRHKITKRGQNVTFRCDPISEHNRLYWYRQTLGQGPEFLTYFQNEAQLEKSRLLSDRFSAERPKGSFSTLEIQRTEQGDSAMYLCASSPWRGGQETQYFGPGTRLLVL.

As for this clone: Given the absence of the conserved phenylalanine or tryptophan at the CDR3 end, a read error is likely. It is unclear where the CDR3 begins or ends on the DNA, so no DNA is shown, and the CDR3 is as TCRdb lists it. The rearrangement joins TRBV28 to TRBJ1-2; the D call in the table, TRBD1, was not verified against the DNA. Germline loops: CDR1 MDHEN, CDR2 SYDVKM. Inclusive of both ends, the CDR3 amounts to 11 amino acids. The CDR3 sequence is CASSSRDRPLV.

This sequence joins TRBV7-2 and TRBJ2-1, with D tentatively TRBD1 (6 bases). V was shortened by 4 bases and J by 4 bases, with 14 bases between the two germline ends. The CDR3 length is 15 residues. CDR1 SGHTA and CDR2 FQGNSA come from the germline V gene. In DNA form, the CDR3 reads TGTGCCAGCAGCTCAGTTGGGGGCCCGTACAATGAGCAGTTCTTC. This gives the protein CASSSVGGPYNEQFF.

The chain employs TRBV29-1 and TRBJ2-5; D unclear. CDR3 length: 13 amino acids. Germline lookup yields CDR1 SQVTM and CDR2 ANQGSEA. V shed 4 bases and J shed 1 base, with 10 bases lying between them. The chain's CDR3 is CSVGHLFQETQYF. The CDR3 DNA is TGCAGCGTTGGACACCTCTTCCAAGAGACCCAGTACTTC. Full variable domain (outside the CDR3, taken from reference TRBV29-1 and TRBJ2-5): SAVISQKPSRDICQRGTSLTIQCQVDSQVTMMFWYRQQPGQSLTLIATANQGSEATYESGFVIDKFPISRPNLTFSTLTVSNMSPEDSSIYLCSVGHLFQETQYFGPGTRLLVL.

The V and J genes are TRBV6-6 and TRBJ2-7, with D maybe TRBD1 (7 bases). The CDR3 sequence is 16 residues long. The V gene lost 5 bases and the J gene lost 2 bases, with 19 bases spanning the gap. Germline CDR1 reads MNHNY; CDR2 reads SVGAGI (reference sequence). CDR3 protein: CASSPKEGRGTYEQYF. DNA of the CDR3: TGTGCCAGCAGTCCCAAGGAGGGCAGGGGGACCTACGAGCAGTACTTC.